The rows below give T cell receptor beta chains drawn from one sample of a study of T cell repertoires in aging, cancer and after chemotherapy. From the multiplex PCR reads, TCRdb called clonotypes with MiXCR, one entry per CDR3 protein. The data show approximately 400 distinct CDR3 sequences, approximately 31% seen once. Source material: blood. These receptors originate from a human donor with a solid tumor. Both conserved end residues are part of each CDR3. The D gene is left open where the match is weak. Rows may omit the clone size; those that give it use once, few, many or a size class.

>few|TRBV7-2|TRBJ2-1|15|TRBD2
TGTGCCAGCAGCTTAGAAGGCGGGAGGGGGAATGAGCAGTTCTTC
CASSLEGGRGNEQFF
>few|TRBV6-1|TRBJ1-5|16|-
TGTGCCAGCAGTGACTGGGCGTTAGGGAGCAATCAGCCCCAGCATTTT
CASSDWALGSNQPQHF
>few|TRBV27|TRBJ1-4|15|-
TGTGCCAGCAGTTGGCAGAAGACAACTAATAAAAAACTGTTTTTT
CASSWQKTTNKKLFF
>once|TRBV20-1|TRBJ1-2|16|-
TGCAGTGCTAGAGAGGCCAGGAGAGTCTCTAACTATGGCTACACCTTC
CSAREARRVSNYGYTF
>-|TRBV7-9|TRBJ1-4|15|-
TGTGCCAGCAGCTTCGACAGTGGGGGGAATGAAAAACTGTTTTTT
CASSFDSGGNEKLFF
>-|TRBV10-3|TRBJ2-3|14|TRBD2
TGTGCCATCGGGGCTAGCGGGGGTGTAGATACGCAGTATTTT
CAIGASGGVDTQYF
>-|TRBV7-2|TRBJ2-7|15|-
TGTGCCAGCAGCCCGAGGACTGCCATGGGGTCCGAGCAGTACTTC
CASSPRTAMGSEQYF
>-|TRBV10-3|TRBJ1-2|16|TRBD1
TGTGCCATCAGTGAGACCTCCGGGACAGGGCCCTATGGCTACACCTTC
CAISETSGTGPYGYTF
>large|TRBV19|TRBJ1-2|13|TRBD1
TGTGCCAGTAAAACAGGGGGCGCGTCTGGCTACACCTTC
CASKTGGASGYTF
>-|TRBV5-1|TRBJ1-4|15|-
TGCGCCAGCAGCCAGTTCGGGGAACAGAATGAAAAACTGTTTTTT
CASSQFGEQNEKLFF
>few|TRBV12-3/TRBV12-4|TRBJ1-1|12|-
TGTGCCAGCAGGCTGGGCGCCACTGAAGCTTTCTTT
CASRLGATEAFF